This passage covers 15 T cell receptor beta chains from one sample sequenced in a study of T cell changes during pregnancy in multiple sclerosis. Here immunoSEQ multiplex PCR was the method, and the copy in TCRdb shows in-frame clones only, minus some. Among approximately 100,000 clones listed, approximately 94% were seen once. The material was peripheral blood, obtained in the second trimester of pregnancy. The receptors shown here come from a female donor with multiple sclerosis, enrolled in a pregnancy study.

The genes are TRBV5-1 and TRBJ1-2; D is undetermined. Trimming cost V 4 bases and J 1 base, with 17 bases left between them. Looked up from germline, CDR1 is SGHRS and CDR2 is YFSETQ. The CDR3 has 16 amino acids. CDR3: CASSNPYRSFNYGYTF. The CDR3 DNA is TGCGCCAGCAGCAACCCCTACCGAAGCTTTAACTATGGCTACACCTTC.

The chain is built from TRBV11-2 and TRBJ1-3; D unclear. V was shortened by 3 bases and J by 0 bases, with 9 bases between the two germline ends. The length of the CDR3 is 15 residues. Germline V CDR1 and CDR2: SGHAT, FQNNGV. The CDR3 DNA reads TGTGCCAGCAGCTTTGCAGGCAGCTCTGGAAACACCATATATTTT. The encoded protein is CASSFAGSSGNTIYF.

The chain has TRBV18 and TRBJ1-3; D unresolved. Germline-derived CDR1 and CDR2 are KGHSH and LQKENI. The CDR3 contains 15 residues. V gave up 1 base and J gave up 4 bases, with 11 bases separating them. CDR3 sequence (DNA): TGTGCCAGCTCACCACAGGCCGCGCGGGGAAACACCATATATTTT. This translates into CASSPQAARGNTIYF.

The CDR3 protein is CASSVSGSTDTQYF. DNA for the CDR3: TGTGCCAGCAGCGTTAGCGGGAGCACAGATACGCAGTATTTT. This chain uses TRBV9 with TRBJ2-3; 7 bases line up with TRBD2. CDR1 is SGDLS, CDR2 YYNGEE, per germline. This CDR3 has 14 residues. Trimming took 2 bases from V and 0 from J; bases not matched to a gene: 0.

The chain carries TRBV28 and TRBJ2-7; D is uncertain. Germline V CDR1 and CDR2: MDHEN, SYDVKM. This CDR3 region has 13 residues. The ends were cut back, 9 bases at V and 4 bases at J, with 16 bases in the middle. CDR3 bases: TGTGCCAGTCTTCGAAATTCACTGTACGAGCAGTACTTC. Encoded protein: CASLRNSLYEQYF.

The J gene is TRBJ1-4, the V gene TRBV5-1; the D gene is possibly TRBD1 (6 bases). V lost 4 bases and J lost 0, with 13 bases in between. This CDR3 has 16 amino acids. Germline V gene data show CDR1 as SGHRS and CDR2 as YFSETQ. The CDR3 nucleotides read TGCGCCAGCAGCATGGACAGCCCTGCAACTAATGAAAAACTGTTTTTT. It encodes CASSMDSPATNEKLFF.

The rearrangement joins TRBV6-1 to TRBJ1-3; D remains ambiguous. Germline V gene lookup returns CDR1 MNHNS and CDR2 SASEGT. V gave up 9 bases and J gave up 6 bases, with 18 bases separating them. This CDR3 region has 14 residues. The CDR3 reads CASSPRGRVNTIYF. In nucleotides, the CDR3 is TGTGCCAGTTCCCCCCGAGGGCGCGTAAACACCATATATTTT.

The J gene is TRBJ2-7, the V gene TRBV30; 8 bases align to TRBD1. The V gene end was trimmed by 5 bases and the J gene end by 4 bases; junction bases not matched to a gene: 7. CDR3 length: 13 residues. Germline CDR1 is GTSNPN and CDR2 is SVGIG (reference sequence). CDR3 protein: CAWHQGASYEQYF. The CDR3 region has the DNA TGTGCCTGGCATCAGGGGGCTTCATACGAGCAGTACTTC. The whole variable domain, remainder taken from reference TRBV30 and TRBJ2-7, is SQTIHQWPATLVQPVGSPLSLECTVEGTSNPNLYWYRQAAGRGLQLLFYSVGIGQISSEVPQNLSASRPQDRQFILSSKKLLLSDSGFYLCAWHQGASYEQYFGPGTRLTVT.

This clone is a singleton in its sample. V usage is TRBV7-2 and J usage is TRBJ2-5; D perhaps matches TRBD2 (5 bases). CDR3 size: 14 residues. The germline V gene has CDR1 SGHTA and CDR2 FQGNSA. V lost 4 bases and J 1 base, leaving 10 bases between the germline ends. The CDR3 sequence is CASSSEGVQETQYF. The DNA for the CDR3 is TGTGCCAGCAGCTCAGAGGGAGTCCAAGAGACCCAGTACTTC. The full variable domain, in which reference TRBV7-2 and TRBJ2-5 provide the parts outside the CDR3, is GAGVSQSPSNKVTEKGKDVELRCDPISGHTALYWYRQSLGQGLEFLIYFQGNSAPDKSGLPSDRFSAERTGGSVSTLTIQRTQQEDSAVYLCASSSEGVQETQYFGPGTRLLVL.

This chain joins TRBV28 and TRBJ1-1; no clear D gene. Trimming pared 7 bases from V and 1 base from J, leaving 13 bases between. The CDR3 consists of 14 residues. Germline CDR1 MDHEN, CDR2 SYDVKM. DNA for the CDR3: TGTGCCAGCACCCCTACAGTTCAGAACACTGAAGCTTTCTTT. Its translation: CASTPTVQNTEAFF. Looking up the rest from reference TRBV28 and TRBJ1-1 gives the full variable domain: DVKVTQSSRYLVKRTGEKVFLECVQDMDHENMFWYRQDPGLGLRLIYFSYDVKMKEKGDIPEGYSVSREKKERFSLILESASTNQTSMYLCASTPTVQNTEAFFGQGTRLTVV.

The chain couples TRBV18 to TRBJ2-5, with 7 bases that match TRBD1. From germline, CDR1 is KGHSH and CDR2 LQKENI. V lost 1 base, J lost 2 bases, and 7 bases stayed unmatched. The CDR3 is made up of 16 amino acids. This CDR3 is CASSPLRQGVQETQYF. Here the CDR3 DNA reads TGTGCCAGCTCACCACTGCGACAGGGTGTTCAAGAGACCCAGTACTTC.

This chain links TRBV19 with TRBJ1-1, with 7 nucleotides matching TRBD1. The CDR3 spans 14 residues. Germline trimming cut 5 bases from V and 1 base from J; bases unmatched to any gene: 4. Germline V lookup: CDR1 LNHDA, CDR2 SQIVND (reference sequence). CDR3 residues: CASSLGQRNTEAFF. In nucleotides, the CDR3 is TGTGCCAGTAGTTTGGGACAGAGGAACACTGAAGCTTTCTTT.

V gene TRBV7-3 combines with J gene TRBJ2-1; possible D gene TRBD1, 6 bases. V was shortened by 4 bases and J by 0 bases, with 16 bases between the two germline ends. The CDR3 sequence is 17 residues long. Per germline, CDR1 SGHTA and CDR2 FQGTGA. CDR3 protein: CASSSRGQYSSYNEQFF. The CDR3 DNA sequence: TGTGCCAGCAGCTCCCGCGGACAGTACAGCTCCTACAATGAGCAGTTCTTC.

The rearrangement links TRBV7-3 to TRBJ2-7; 7 nucleotides line up with TRBD2. The CDR3 has 15 amino acids. Germline lookup yields CDR1 SGHTA and CDR2 FQGTGA. Germline trimming cut 6 bases from V and 4 bases from J; bases unmatched to any gene: 12. This CDR3 reads CASSPEGGSGYEQYF. The CDR3 DNA follows: TGTGCCAGCAGTCCGGAGGGCGGGAGTGGTTACGAGCAGTACTTC.

The gene calls are TRBV7-9 and TRBJ1-2, with 8 bases aligning to TRBD1. CDR1 is SEHNR, CDR2 FQNEAQ, per germline (reference sequence). This CDR3 contains 13 residues. V lost 6 bases to trimming and J lost 6 bases; unmatched junction nucleotides: 6. CDR3 in amino acids: CASRHRGENGYTF. CDR3 coding DNA: TGTGCCAGCAGGCACAGGGGGGAGAATGGCTACACCTTC.